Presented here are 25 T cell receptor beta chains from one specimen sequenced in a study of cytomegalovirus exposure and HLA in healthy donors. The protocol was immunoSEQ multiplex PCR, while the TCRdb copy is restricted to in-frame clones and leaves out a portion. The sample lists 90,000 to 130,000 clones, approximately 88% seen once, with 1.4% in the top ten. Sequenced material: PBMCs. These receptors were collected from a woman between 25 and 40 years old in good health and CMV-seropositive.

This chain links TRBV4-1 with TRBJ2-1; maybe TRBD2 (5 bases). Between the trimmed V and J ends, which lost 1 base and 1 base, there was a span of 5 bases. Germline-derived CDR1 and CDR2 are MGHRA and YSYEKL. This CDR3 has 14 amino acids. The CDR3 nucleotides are TGCGCCAGCAGCCAAGCGGGGTCCTACAATGAGCAGTTCTTC. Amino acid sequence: CASSQAGSYNEQFF.

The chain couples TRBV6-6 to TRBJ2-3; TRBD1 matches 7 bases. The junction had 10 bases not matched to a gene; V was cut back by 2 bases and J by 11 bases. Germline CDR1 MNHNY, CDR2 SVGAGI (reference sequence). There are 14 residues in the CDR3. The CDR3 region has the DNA TGTGCCAGCAGTTACGTGGTAGACCAGGGGGTGCAGTATTTT. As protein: CASSYVVDQGVQYF.

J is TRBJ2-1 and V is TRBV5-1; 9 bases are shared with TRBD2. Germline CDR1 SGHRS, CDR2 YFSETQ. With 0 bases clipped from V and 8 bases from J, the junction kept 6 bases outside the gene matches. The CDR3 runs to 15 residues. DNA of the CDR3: TGCGCCAGCAGCTTGGGGTTCGGGACTAGCTATGAGCAGTTCTTC. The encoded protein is CASSLGFGTSYEQFF.

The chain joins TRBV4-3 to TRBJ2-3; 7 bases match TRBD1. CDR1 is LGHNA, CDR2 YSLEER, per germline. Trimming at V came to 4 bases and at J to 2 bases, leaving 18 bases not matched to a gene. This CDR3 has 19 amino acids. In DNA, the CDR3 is TGCGCCAGCAGCCCGAACATACAAGGATCCGGGACAGTCACAGATACGCAGTATTTT. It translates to CASSPNIQGSGTVTDTQYF.

CDR3 region: CASSSTGNIYEQYF. The CDR3 bases are TGTGCCAGTAGTAGTACCGGGAACATATACGAGCAGTACTTC. The rearrangement links TRBV19 to TRBJ2-7, with a weak D call TRBD2 (5 bases). The V end lost 4 bases, the J end lost 4 bases, and 14 bases lay between the germline ends. Looked up from germline, CDR1 is LNHDA and CDR2 is SQIVND (reference sequence). The CDR3 loop spans 14 amino acids.

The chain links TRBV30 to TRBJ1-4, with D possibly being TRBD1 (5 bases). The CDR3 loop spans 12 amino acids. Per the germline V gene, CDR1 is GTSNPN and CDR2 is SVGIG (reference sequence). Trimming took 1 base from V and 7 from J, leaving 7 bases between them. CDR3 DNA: TGTGCCTGGAGTGCCACAGGTGAAAAACTGTTTTTT. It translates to CAWSATGEKLFF.

CDR3 nucleotide sequence: TGTGCCAGCAGCCTCATAGGGGGCACTGAAGCTTTCTTT. This codes for CASSLIGGTEAFF. The J gene is TRBJ1-1, the V gene TRBV5-4, with a possible D match to TRBD1 (6 bases). Germline assignment: CDR1 SGHNT and CDR2 YYREEE (reference sequence). The CDR3 is 13 amino acids. Trimming cost V 4 bases and J 4 bases, with 11 bases left between them.

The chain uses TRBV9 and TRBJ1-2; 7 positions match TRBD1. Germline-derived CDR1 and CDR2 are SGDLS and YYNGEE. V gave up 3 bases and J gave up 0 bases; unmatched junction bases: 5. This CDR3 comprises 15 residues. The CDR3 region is CASSAETGSNYGYTF. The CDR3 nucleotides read TGTGCCAGCAGCGCGGAGACAGGGTCTAACTATGGCTACACCTTC.

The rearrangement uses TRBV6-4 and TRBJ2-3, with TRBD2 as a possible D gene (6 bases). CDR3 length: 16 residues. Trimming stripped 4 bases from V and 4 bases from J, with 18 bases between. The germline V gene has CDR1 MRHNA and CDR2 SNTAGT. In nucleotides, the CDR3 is TGTGCCAGCAGTGCCACTGGGGCGGAGGGGTCAGATACGCAGTATTTT. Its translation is CASSATGAEGSDTQYF.

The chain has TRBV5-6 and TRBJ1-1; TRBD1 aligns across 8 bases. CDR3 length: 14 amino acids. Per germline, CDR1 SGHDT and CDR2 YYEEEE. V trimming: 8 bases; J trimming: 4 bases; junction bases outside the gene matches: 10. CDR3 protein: CASLRQGWITEAFF. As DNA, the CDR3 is TGTGCCAGTTTGCGACAGGGGTGGATCACTGAAGCTTTCTTT. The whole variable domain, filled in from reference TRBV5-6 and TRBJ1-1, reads DAGVTQSPTHLIKTRGQQVTLRCSPKSGHDTVSWYQQALGQGPQFIFQYYEEEERQRGNFPDRFSGHQFPNYSSELNVNALLLGDSALYLCASLRQGWITEAFFGQGTRLTVV.

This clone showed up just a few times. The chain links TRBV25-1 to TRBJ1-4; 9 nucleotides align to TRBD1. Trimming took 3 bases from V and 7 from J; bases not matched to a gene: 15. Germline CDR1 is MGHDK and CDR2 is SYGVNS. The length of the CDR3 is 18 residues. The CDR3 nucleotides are TGTGCCAGCAGTGATCAGAGATCCGGGACAGGGTTTCTTGAAAAACTGTTTTTT. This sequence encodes CASSDQRSGTGFLEKLFF. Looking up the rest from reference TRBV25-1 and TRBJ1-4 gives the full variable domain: EADIYQTPRYLVIGTGKKITLECSQTMGHDKMYWYQQDPGMELHLIHYSYGVNSTEKGDLSSESTVSRIRTEHFPLTLESARPSHTSQYLCASSDQRSGTGFLEKLFFGSGTQLSVL.

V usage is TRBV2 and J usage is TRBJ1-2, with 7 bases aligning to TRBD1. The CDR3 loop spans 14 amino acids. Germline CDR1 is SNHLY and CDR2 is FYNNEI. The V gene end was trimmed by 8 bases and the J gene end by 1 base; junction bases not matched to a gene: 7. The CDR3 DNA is TGTGCCAGCGAATTGGACAGGCTTAACTATGGCTACACCTTC. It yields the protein CASELDRLNYGYTF.

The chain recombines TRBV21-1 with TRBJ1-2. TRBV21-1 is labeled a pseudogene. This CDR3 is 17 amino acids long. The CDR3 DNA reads TGTGCCAGCAGCAAAGCCACCATAGGAGCTCCTAACTATGGCTACACCTTC. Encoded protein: CASSKATIGAPNYGYTF.

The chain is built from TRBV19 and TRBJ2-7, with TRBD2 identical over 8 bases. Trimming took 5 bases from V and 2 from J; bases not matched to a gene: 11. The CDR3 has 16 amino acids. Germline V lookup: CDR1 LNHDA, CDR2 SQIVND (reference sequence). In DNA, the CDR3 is TGTGCCAGTAGTTGGAGAGTCGGACTAGCTACCTACGAGCAGTACTTC. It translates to CASSWRVGLATYEQYF.

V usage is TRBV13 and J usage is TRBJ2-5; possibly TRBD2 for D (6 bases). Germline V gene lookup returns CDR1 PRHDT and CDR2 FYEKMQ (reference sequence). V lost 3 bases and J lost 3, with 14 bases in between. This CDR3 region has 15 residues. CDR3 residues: CASSLRAWGEETQYF. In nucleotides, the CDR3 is TGTGCCAGCAGCTTGAGAGCATGGGGGGAAGAGACCCAGTACTTC.

CDR3 in amino acids: CASSPGREGEQYF. The CDR3 DNA reads TGTGCCAGCTCACCCGGCAGGGAGGGTGAGCAGTACTTC. This rearrangement joins TRBV18 to TRBJ2-7, with TRBD2 identical over 7 bases. Germline-derived CDR1 and CDR2 are KGHSH and LQKENI. The V gene end was trimmed by 3 bases and the J gene end by 7 bases; junction bases not matched to a gene: 6. The CDR3 runs 13 residues.

Here the CDR3 reads CATRGMGSNTGELFF. In nucleotides, the CDR3 is TGTGCCACTCGGGGGATGGGCTCAAACACCGGGGAGCTGTTTTTT. The chain combines TRBV2 with TRBJ2-2; TRBD2 might be the D (6 bases). The CDR3 sequence is 15 residues long. V was clipped by 10 bases and J by 2 bases, with 17 bases between them. The V gene's germline CDR1 is SNHLY and CDR2 FYNNEI.

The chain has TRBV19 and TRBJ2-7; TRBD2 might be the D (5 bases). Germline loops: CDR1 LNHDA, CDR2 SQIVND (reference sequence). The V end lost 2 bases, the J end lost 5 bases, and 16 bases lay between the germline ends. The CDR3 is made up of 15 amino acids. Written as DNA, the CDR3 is TGTGCCAGTAGTATATCTGCCGCGGGTCCTAACGAGCAGTACTTC. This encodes CASSISAAGPNEQYF.

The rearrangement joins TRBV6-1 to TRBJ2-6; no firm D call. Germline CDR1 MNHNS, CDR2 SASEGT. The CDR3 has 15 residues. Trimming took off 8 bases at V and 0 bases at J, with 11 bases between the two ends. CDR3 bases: TGTGCCAGCCGGCACGGAGACTCTGGGGCCAACGTCCTGACTTTC. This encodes CASRHGDSGANVLTF.

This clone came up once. The CDR3 region has the DNA TGTGCCAGCAGCCCCGGGACAAACAATGAGCAGTTCTTC. Amino acids: CASSPGTNNEQFF. V usage is TRBV11-1 and J usage is TRBJ2-1, with a possible D match to TRBD1 (6 bases). This CDR3 comprises 13 residues. Germline CDR1 reads SGHAT; CDR2 reads FQDESV (reference sequence). Trimming took 5 bases from V and 5 from J, leaving 10 bases between them.

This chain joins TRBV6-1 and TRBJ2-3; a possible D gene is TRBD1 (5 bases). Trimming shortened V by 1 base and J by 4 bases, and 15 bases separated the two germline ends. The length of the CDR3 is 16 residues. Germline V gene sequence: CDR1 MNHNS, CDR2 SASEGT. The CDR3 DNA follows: TGTGCCAGCAGTGAAGGGACACTCTGGCTCGCAGATACGCAGTATTTT. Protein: CASSEGTLWLADTQYF.

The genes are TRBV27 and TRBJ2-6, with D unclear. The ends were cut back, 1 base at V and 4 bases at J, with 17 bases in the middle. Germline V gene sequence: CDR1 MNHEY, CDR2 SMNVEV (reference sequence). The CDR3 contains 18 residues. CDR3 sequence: CASSLWAESYTGANVLTF. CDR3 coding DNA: TGTGCCAGCAGTTTATGGGCCGAATCTTATACCGGGGCCAACGTCCTGACTTTC.

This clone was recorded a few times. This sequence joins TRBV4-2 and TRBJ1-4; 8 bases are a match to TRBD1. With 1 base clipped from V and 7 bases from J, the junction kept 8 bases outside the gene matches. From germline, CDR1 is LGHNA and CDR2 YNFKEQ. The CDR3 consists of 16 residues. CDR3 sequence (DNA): TGTGCCAGCAGCCAAGGGATGGGAGGGACAGGTGAAAAACTGTTTTTT. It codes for CASSQGMGGTGEKLFF.

In DNA form, the CDR3 reads TGTGCCACCAGCAGAGAAGGGGTCCTGGGAGGCTACACCTTC. Translated: CATSREGVLGGYTF. The chain uses TRBV15 and TRBJ1-2, with D possibly TRBD1 on 5 matching bases. Trimming removed 0 bases from V and 8 bases from J, with 13 bases in between. CDR3 length: 14 amino acids. The germline gives CDR1 LNHNV, CDR2 YYDKDF (reference sequence).

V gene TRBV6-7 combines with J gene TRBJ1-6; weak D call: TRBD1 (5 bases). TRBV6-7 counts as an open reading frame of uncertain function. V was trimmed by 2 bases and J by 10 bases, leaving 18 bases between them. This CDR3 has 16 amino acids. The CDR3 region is CASSYSRAGRCSPLHF. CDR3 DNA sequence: TGTGCCAGCAGTTACAGTAGGGCAGGGAGGTGCTCACCCCTCCACTTT.